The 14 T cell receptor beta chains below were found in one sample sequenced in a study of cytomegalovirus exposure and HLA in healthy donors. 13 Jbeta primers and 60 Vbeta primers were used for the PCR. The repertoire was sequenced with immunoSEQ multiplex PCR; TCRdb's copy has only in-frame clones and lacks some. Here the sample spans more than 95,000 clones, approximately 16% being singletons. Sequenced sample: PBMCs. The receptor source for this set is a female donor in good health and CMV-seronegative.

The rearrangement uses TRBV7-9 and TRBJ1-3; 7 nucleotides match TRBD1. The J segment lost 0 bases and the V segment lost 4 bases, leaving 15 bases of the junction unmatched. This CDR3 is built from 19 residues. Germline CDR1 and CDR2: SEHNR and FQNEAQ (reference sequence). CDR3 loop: CASSSLKTAPGGSGNTIYF. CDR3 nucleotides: TGTGCCAGCAGCTCACTAAAGACAGCCCCAGGGGGCTCTGGAAACACCATATATTTT.

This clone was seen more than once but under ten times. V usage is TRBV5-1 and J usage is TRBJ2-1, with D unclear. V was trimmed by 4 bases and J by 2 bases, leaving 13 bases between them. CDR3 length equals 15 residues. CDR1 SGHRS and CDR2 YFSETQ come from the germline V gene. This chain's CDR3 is CASSPSPEAYNEQFF. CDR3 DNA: TGCGCCAGCAGCCCCTCACCCGAGGCCTACAATGAGCAGTTCTTC. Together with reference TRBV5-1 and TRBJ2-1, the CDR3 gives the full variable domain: KAGVTQTPRYLIKTRGQQVTLSCSPISGHRSVSWYQQTPGQGLQFLFEYFSETQRNKGNFPGRFSGRQFSNSRSEMNVSTLELGDSALYLCASSPSPEAYNEQFFGPGTRLTVL.

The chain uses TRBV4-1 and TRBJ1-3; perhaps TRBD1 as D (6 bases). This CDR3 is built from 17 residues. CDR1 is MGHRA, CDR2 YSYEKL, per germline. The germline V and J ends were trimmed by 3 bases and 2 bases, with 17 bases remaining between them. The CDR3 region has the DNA TGCGCCAGCAGCCACCTGAAGTGGACAGATACTGGAAACACCATATATTTT. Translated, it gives CASSHLKWTDTGNTIYF.

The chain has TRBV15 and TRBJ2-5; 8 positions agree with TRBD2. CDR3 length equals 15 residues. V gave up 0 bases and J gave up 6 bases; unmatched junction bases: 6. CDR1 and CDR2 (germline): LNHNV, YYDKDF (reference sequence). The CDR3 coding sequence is TGTGCCACCAGCAGAGATGGCGGGACTAGAAAGACCCAGTACTTC. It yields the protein CATSRDGGTRKTQYF.

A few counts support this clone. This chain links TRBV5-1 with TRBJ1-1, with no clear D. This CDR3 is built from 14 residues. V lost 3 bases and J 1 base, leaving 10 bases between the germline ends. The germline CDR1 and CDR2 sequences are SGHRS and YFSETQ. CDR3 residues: CASSSYSENTEAFF. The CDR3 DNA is TGCGCCAGCAGCTCCTATTCCGAGAACACTGAAGCTTTCTTT.

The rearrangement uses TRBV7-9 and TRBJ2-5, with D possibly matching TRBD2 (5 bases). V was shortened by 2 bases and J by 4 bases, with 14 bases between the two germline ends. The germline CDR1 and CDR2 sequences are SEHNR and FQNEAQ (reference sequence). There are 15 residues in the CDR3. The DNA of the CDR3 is TGTGCCAGCAGCTTATCCGGGGTTGAGGGAGAGACCCAGTACTTC. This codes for CASSLSGVEGETQYF.

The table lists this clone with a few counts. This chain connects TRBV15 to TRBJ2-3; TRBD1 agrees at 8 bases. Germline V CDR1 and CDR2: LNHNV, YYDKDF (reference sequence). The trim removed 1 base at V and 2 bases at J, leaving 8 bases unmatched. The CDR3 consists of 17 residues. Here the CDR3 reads CATSRARDRPSTDTQYF. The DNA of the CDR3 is TGTGCCACCAGCAGAGCGCGGGACAGGCCTTCCACAGATACGCAGTATTTT.

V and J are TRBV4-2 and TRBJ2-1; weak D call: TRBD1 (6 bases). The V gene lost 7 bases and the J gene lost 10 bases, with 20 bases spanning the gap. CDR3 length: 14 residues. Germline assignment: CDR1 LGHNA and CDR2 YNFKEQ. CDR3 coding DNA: TGTGCCAGCACCCGACAGGTTAAAGTACCCGAGCAGTTCTTC. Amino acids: CASTRQVKVPEQFF.

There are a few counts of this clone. Written as DNA, the CDR3 is TGTGCCAGCAGGCAGGGGATAAATTCACCCCTCCACTTT. This translates into CASRQGINSPLHF. This rearrangement joins TRBV28 to TRBJ1-6; the D gene is possibly TRBD1 (6 bases). The CDR3 contains 13 residues. Germline V lookup: CDR1 MDHEN, CDR2 SYDVKM. V was pared by 6 bases and J by 7 bases, with 10 bases between.

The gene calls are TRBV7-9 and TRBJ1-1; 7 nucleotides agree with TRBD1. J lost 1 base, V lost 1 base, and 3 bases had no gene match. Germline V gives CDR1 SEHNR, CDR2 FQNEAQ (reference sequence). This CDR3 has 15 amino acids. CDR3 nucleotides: TGTGCCAGCAGCTTAGAGGGGGCTGGGAACACTGAAGCTTTCTTT. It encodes CASSLEGAGNTEAFF.

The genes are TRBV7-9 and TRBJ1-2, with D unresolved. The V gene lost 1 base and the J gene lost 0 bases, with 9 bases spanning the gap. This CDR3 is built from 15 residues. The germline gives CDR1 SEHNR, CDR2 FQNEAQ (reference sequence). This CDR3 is CASSLEVRANYGYTF. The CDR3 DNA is TGTGCCAGCAGCTTAGAAGTGAGAGCTAACTATGGCTACACCTTC.

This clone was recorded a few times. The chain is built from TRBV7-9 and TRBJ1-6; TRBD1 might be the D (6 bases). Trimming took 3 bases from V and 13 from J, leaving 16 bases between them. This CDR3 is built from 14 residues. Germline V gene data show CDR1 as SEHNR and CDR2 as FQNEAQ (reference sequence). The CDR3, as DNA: TGTGCCAGCAGCTTGAACAGGGACCTCTCCCCCCTCCACTTT. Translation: CASSLNRDLSPLHF.

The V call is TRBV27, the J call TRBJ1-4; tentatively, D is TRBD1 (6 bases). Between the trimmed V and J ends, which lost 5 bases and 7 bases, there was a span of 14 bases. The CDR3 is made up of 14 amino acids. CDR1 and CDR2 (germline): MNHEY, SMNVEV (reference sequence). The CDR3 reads CASSRRGPPEKLFF. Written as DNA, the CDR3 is TGTGCCAGCAGTCGCAGGGGACCTCCTGAAAAACTGTTTTTT.

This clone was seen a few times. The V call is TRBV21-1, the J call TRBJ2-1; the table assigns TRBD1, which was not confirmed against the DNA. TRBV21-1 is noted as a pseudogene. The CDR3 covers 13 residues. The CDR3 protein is CASPKPGDNEQFF. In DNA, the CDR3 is TGTGCCAGTCCTAAGCCAGGGGACAATGAGCAGTTCTTC.